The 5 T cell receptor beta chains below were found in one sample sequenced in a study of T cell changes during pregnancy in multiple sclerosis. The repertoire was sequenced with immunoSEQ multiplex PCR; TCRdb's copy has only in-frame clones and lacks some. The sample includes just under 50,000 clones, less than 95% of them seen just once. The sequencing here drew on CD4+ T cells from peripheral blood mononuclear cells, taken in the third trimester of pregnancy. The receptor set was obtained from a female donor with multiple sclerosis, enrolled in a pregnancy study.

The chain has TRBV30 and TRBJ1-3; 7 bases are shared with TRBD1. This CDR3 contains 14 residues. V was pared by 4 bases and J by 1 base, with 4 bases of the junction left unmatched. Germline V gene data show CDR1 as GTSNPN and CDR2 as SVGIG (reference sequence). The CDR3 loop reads CAWKAGGSGNTIYF. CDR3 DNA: TGTGCCTGGAAAGCAGGGGGATCTGGAAACACCATATATTTT.

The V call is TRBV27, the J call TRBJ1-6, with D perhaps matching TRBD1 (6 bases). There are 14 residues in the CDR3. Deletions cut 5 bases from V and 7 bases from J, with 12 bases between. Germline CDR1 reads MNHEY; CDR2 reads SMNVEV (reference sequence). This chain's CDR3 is CASSPDRANSPLHF. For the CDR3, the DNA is TGTGCCAGCAGTCCGGACAGAGCCAATTCACCCCTCCACTTT.

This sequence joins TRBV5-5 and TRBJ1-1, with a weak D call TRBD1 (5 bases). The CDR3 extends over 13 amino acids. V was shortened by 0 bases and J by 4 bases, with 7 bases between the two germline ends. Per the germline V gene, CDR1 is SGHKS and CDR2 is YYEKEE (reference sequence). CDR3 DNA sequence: TGTGCCAGCAGCTTGGAGGGGTTCACTGAAGCTTTCTTT. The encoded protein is CASSLEGFTEAFF.

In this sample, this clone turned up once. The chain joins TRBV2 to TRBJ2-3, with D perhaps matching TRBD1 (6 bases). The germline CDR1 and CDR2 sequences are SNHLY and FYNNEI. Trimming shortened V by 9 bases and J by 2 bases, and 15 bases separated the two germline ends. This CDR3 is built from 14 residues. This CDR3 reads CARRRTEPTDTQYF. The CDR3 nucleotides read TGTGCCAGACGCCGGACAGAGCCCACAGATACGCAGTATTTT.

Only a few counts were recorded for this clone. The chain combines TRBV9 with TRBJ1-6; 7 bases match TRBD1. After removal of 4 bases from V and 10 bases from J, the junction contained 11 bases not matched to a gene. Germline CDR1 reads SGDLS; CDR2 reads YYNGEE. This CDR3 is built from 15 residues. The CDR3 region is CASSPGDSFRSPLHF. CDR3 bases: TGTGCCAGCAGCCCGGGGGACAGTTTTCGCTCACCCCTCCACTTT.